These T cell receptor beta chains were read from a single sample in a study of blood T cell repertoires in COVID-19. Some clones are missing from TCRdb's copy, which holds only in-frame ones; the method was immunoSEQ multiplex PCR. The table includes around 140,000 clones, around nine tenths detected once. The sample was peripheral blood. The receptors were gathered from a human donor in a cohort sampled during active COVID-19. Both conserved end residues are part of each CDR3. Each record gives: D gene, J gene, V gene, clone size, CDR3 DNA, CDR3 protein. The D gene is left open where the match is weak. The size entry is marked missing in some rows and otherwise reads once, few, many or a size class.

D gene: .; J gene: TRBJ1-4; V gene: TRBV4-1; clone size: .; CDR3 DNA: TGCGCCAGCAGCCAAGGACGGAATAGGGGTGAAAAACTGTTTTTT; CDR3 protein: CASSQGRNRGEKLFF
D gene: .; J gene: TRBJ2-5; V gene: TRBV11-2; clone size: .; CDR3 DNA: TGTGCCAGCAGCTCCCTACCTCAAGAGACCCAGTACTTC; CDR3 protein: CASSSLPQETQYF
D gene: TRBD1; J gene: TRBJ2-3; V gene: TRBV5-4; clone size: .; CDR3 DNA: TGTGCCAGCAGCCCTCGGACAGGGTACTTTGATACGCAGTATTTT; CDR3 protein: CASSPRTGYFDTQYF
D gene: .; J gene: TRBJ1-5; V gene: TRBV23-1; clone size: .; CDR3 DNA: TGCGCCAGCAGTCATGACAGGTACTCCAATCAGCCCCAGCATTTT; CDR3 protein: CASSHDRYSNQPQHF
D gene: TRBD1; J gene: TRBJ1-1; V gene: TRBV30; clone size: .; CDR3 DNA: TGTGCCTGGAGTCGTGACAGGGATACTGAAGCTTTCTTT; CDR3 protein: CAWSRDRDTEAFF
D gene: TRBD2; J gene: TRBJ2-3; V gene: TRBV6-4; clone size: .; CDR3 DNA: TGTGCCAGCAGTGACCAGGCGGGGGGGATTCAGTATTTT; CDR3 protein: CASSDQAGGIQYF
D gene: .; J gene: TRBJ2-5; V gene: TRBV5-6; clone size: .; CDR3 DNA: TGTGCCAGCAGCGTCAGGGTAGTGAGGGAGACCCAGTACTTC; CDR3 protein: CASSVRVVRETQYF
D gene: .; J gene: TRBJ1-6; V gene: TRBV6-6; clone size: .; CDR3 DNA: TGTGCCAGCAGTTACTCCTTAACAGGGTACAATTCACCCCTCCACTTT; CDR3 protein: CASSYSLTGYNSPLHF
D gene: .; J gene: TRBJ1-2; V gene: TRBV6-1; clone size: .; CDR3 DNA: TGTGCCAGCAGTGAAAACAGTCTCTATGCGGGCTACACCTTC; CDR3 protein: CASSENSLYAGYTF
D gene: TRBD1; J gene: TRBJ1-1; V gene: TRBV10-3; clone size: .; CDR3 DNA: TGTGCCACGGGGGACAGGGAGGTGAACACTGAAGCTTTCTTT; CDR3 protein: CATGDREVNTEAFF
D gene: .; J gene: TRBJ1-2; V gene: TRBV3-1/TRBV3-2; clone size: .; CDR3 DNA: TGTGCCAGCAGCCAAGGTGGAGGGGTAGGTGGCTACACCTTC; CDR3 protein: CASSQGGGVGGYTF
D gene: TRBD1; J gene: TRBJ1-2; V gene: TRBV7-9; clone size: .; CDR3 DNA: TGTGCCAGCAGCCCCGGACAGGGTCTGGGGTATGGCTACACCTTC; CDR3 protein: CASSPGQGLGYGYTF
D gene: .; J gene: TRBJ1-2; V gene: TRBV9; clone size: few; CDR3 DNA: TGTGCCAGCAGCGTAGCCCCTGGGGGGGACTATGGCTACACCTTC; CDR3 protein: CASSVAPGGDYGYTF
D gene: .; J gene: TRBJ2-1; V gene: TRBV6-5; clone size: .; CDR3 DNA: TGTGCCAGCTCCCCCCTCGGGGCCTACAATGAGCAGTTCTTC; CDR3 protein: CASSPLGAYNEQFF
D gene: TRBD1; J gene: TRBJ1-1; V gene: TRBV7-9; clone size: .; CDR3 DNA: TGTGCCAGCAGCTTGTCAACAGGGGCCCCTGAAGCTTTCTTT; CDR3 protein: CASSLSTGAPEAFF
D gene: .; J gene: TRBJ1-3; V gene: TRBV5-1; clone size: .; CDR3 DNA: TGCGCCAGCAGCTTGGGGCAGGGGAACACCATATATTTT; CDR3 protein: CASSLGQGNTIYF
D gene: .; J gene: TRBJ1-1; V gene: TRBV12-3/TRBV12-4; clone size: once; CDR3 DNA: TGTGCCAGCAGTTTAACCAGTTACACTGAAGCTTTCTTT; CDR3 protein: CASSLTSYTEAFF
D gene: .; J gene: TRBJ1-5; V gene: TRBV6-6; clone size: many; CDR3 DNA: TGTGCCAGCAGTTACACTGGGGCCAATCAGCCCCAGCATTTT; CDR3 protein: CASSYTGANQPQHF
D gene: .; J gene: TRBJ1-3; V gene: TRBV19; clone size: .; CDR3 DNA: TGTGCCAGTAGGAGGGCCCTCTCTGGAAACACCATATATTTT; CDR3 protein: CASRRALSGNTIYF
D gene: .; J gene: TRBJ1-6; V gene: TRBV6-6; clone size: .; CDR3 DNA: TGTGCCAGCAGTTACGACAGGTCTTCTCTGGCCCTCCACTTT; CDR3 protein: CASSYDRSSLALHF
D gene: TRBD2; J gene: TRBJ2-3; V gene: TRBV7-3; clone size: .; CDR3 DNA: TGTGCCAGCAGCCTAGCGGGGGGGCCCACAGATACGCAGTATTTT; CDR3 protein: CASSLAGGPTDTQYF
D gene: TRBD1; J gene: TRBJ1-2; V gene: TRBV4-1; clone size: .; CDR3 DNA: TGCGCCAGCAGCCAAGGAGCGACAGGGGCCTATGGCTACACCTTC; CDR3 protein: CASSQGATGAYGYTF
D gene: TRBD2; J gene: TRBJ2-2; V gene: TRBV19; clone size: .; CDR3 DNA: TGTGCCAGTAGTACAGTGACTAGCCACACCGGGGAGCTGTTTTTT; CDR3 protein: CASSTVTSHTGELFF
D gene: .; J gene: TRBJ1-5; V gene: TRBV4-1; clone size: .; CDR3 DNA: TGCGCCAGCAGCCAAGAACTCGGTGGGGCGGATCTGCTGCAGCCCCAGCATTTT; CDR3 protein: CASSQELGGADLLQPQHF
D gene: TRBD1; J gene: TRBJ1-1; V gene: TRBV11-2; clone size: .; CDR3 DNA: TGTGCCAGCAGCTCCCGGGACAGGGGGCTTTTTGAAGCTTTCTTT; CDR3 protein: CASSSRDRGLFEAFF
D gene: TRBD2; J gene: TRBJ2-1; V gene: TRBV9; clone size: .; CDR3 DNA: TGTGCCAGCAGCGTAGACTGGGGCGGGGGAGTTTACAATGAGCAGTTCTTC; CDR3 protein: CASSVDWGGGVYNEQFF
D gene: .; J gene: TRBJ1-2; V gene: TRBV6-1; clone size: .; CDR3 DNA: TGTGCCAGCAGTGAATCAGGTGCAGCCATCTATGGCTACACCTTC; CDR3 protein: CASSESGAAIYGYTF
D gene: TRBD1; J gene: TRBJ2-2; V gene: TRBV7-9; clone size: many; CDR3 DNA: TGTGCCAGCAGCTTAGTAGGGGGCGCTTCCGGGGAGCTGTTTTTT; CDR3 protein: CASSLVGGASGELFF
D gene: TRBD1; J gene: TRBJ1-5; V gene: TRBV4-2; clone size: few; CDR3 DNA: TGTGCCAGCAGCCAAGATTATAGGACAGGGTCCAATCAGCCCCAGCATTTT; CDR3 protein: CASSQDYRTGSNQPQHF
D gene: TRBD1; J gene: TRBJ1-4; V gene: TRBV5-6; clone size: .; CDR3 DNA: TGTGCCAGCAGCTTGGCACAGGGGGCTAATGAAAAACTGTTTTTT; CDR3 protein: CASSLAQGANEKLFF
D gene: .; J gene: TRBJ2-3; V gene: TRBV15; clone size: .; CDR3 DNA: TGTGCCACCAGCGGGTCCGGGACACCACCAGATACGCAGTATTTT; CDR3 protein: CATSGSGTPPDTQYF
D gene: TRBD1; J gene: TRBJ1-2; V gene: TRBV7-2; clone size: .; CDR3 DNA: TGTGCCAGCAGCTTAGGACCGGGACAGGGCGACTATGGCTACACCTTC; CDR3 protein: CASSLGPGQGDYGYTF
D gene: TRBD1; J gene: TRBJ2-3; V gene: TRBV4-3; clone size: .; CDR3 DNA: TGCGCCAGCAGCCAAGCTACCGCAGGGGGTACGCAGTATTTT; CDR3 protein: CASSQATAGGTQYF
D gene: .; J gene: TRBJ2-2; V gene: TRBV4-2; clone size: .; CDR3 DNA: TGTGCCAGCAGCCAAGAGGTGGGGGCGGACACCGGGGAGCTGTTTTTT; CDR3 protein: CASSQEVGADTGELFF
D gene: .; J gene: TRBJ2-7; V gene: TRBV6-5; clone size: .; CDR3 DNA: TGTGCCAGCAGTTATAACGGACTAAGCTACGAGCAGTACTTC; CDR3 protein: CASSYNGLSYEQYF
D gene: .; J gene: TRBJ1-3; V gene: TRBV5-8; clone size: .; CDR3 DNA: TGTGCCAGCAGCTTGGTATCCGGGTTCTCTGGAAACACCATATATTTT; CDR3 protein: CASSLVSGFSGNTIYF
D gene: TRBD1; J gene: TRBJ1-1; V gene: TRBV5-1; clone size: once; CDR3 DNA: TGCGCCAGCAGCCCGGTCGGACAGGGGGACACTGAAGCTTTCTTT; CDR3 protein: CASSPVGQGDTEAFF
D gene: TRBD2; J gene: TRBJ2-5; V gene: TRBV9; clone size: .; CDR3 DNA: TGTGCCAGCAGCGTAGGTTGGAGCGGGGGGAAGGAGACCCAGTACTTC; CDR3 protein: CASSVGWSGGKETQYF
D gene: .; J gene: TRBJ1-5; V gene: TRBV27; clone size: few; CDR3 DNA: TGTGCCAGCAGTTTGTACACCTTCCCTCAGCCCCAGCATTTT; CDR3 protein: CASSLYTFPQPQHF
D gene: TRBD1; J gene: TRBJ1-2; V gene: TRBV5-1; clone size: .; CDR3 DNA: TGCGCCAGCAGCACCACCGGGACAGGGACCTATGGCTACACCTTC; CDR3 protein: CASSTTGTGTYGYTF
D gene: TRBD2; J gene: TRBJ2-3; V gene: TRBV2; clone size: .; CDR3 DNA: TGTGCCAGCACTACCCCGGGGGGAGACTACACAGATACGCAGTATTTT; CDR3 protein: CASTTPGGDYTDTQYF
D gene: TRBD1; J gene: TRBJ2-7; V gene: TRBV28; clone size: .; CDR3 DNA: TGTGCCAGCAGTCCCCGGGGGACAGGGTCCTACGAGCAGTACTTC; CDR3 protein: CASSPRGTGSYEQYF
D gene: TRBD1; J gene: TRBJ1-1; V gene: TRBV12-5; clone size: .; CDR3 DNA: TGTGCTAGTGGCATGGGACAGTTCAACACTGAAGCTTTCTTT; CDR3 protein: CASGMGQFNTEAFF
D gene: TRBD1; J gene: TRBJ2-1; V gene: TRBV30; clone size: .; CDR3 DNA: TGTGCCTGGAGTGCAACCGGGACAGGGCAGTTCTTC; CDR3 protein: CAWSATGTGQFF
D gene: TRBD1; J gene: TRBJ2-2; V gene: TRBV4-1; clone size: .; CDR3 DNA: TGCGTGAATCCCCGGACAGGGCGCGACACCGGGGAGCTGTTTTTT; CDR3 protein: CVNPRTGRDTGELFF
D gene: .; J gene: TRBJ1-2; V gene: TRBV9; clone size: few; CDR3 DNA: TGTGCCAGCAGCGGCCGGGATTCGCACACCTTC; CDR3 protein: CASSGRDSHTF
D gene: .; J gene: TRBJ2-1; V gene: TRBV2; clone size: once; CDR3 DNA: TGTGCCAGCAACCAGGGGATTAGCTCCTACAATGAGCAGTTCTTC; CDR3 protein: CASNQGISSYNEQFF
D gene: .; J gene: TRBJ2-2; V gene: TRBV7-9; clone size: .; CDR3 DNA: TGTGCCAGCAGCTTAGCGGGGCCCGGGGAGCTGTTTTTT; CDR3 protein: CASSLAGPGELFF
D gene: TRBD2; J gene: TRBJ2-5; V gene: TRBV5-4; clone size: .; CDR3 DNA: TGTGCCAGCAGCTTGGGGCTAGCGGGGGAGACCCAGTACTTC; CDR3 protein: CASSLGLAGETQYF
D gene: .; J gene: TRBJ1-1; V gene: TRBV27; clone size: .; CDR3 DNA: TGTGCCAGCAGTGCCACAGAGTACACTGAAGCTTTCTTT; CDR3 protein: CASSATEYTEAFF
D gene: TRBD1; J gene: TRBJ1-1; V gene: TRBV7-9; clone size: .; CDR3 DNA: TGTGCCAGCAGCTTCCCGGGACAGGGCACTGAAGCTTTCTTT; CDR3 protein: CASSFPGQGTEAFF
D gene: TRBD1; J gene: TRBJ1-4; V gene: TRBV5-1; clone size: .; CDR3 DNA: TGCGCCAGCAGCTTCCAGGGGGCAGGGAATGAAAAACTGTTTTTT; CDR3 protein: CASSFQGAGNEKLFF
D gene: .; J gene: TRBJ1-1; V gene: TRBV5-4; clone size: .; CDR3 DNA: TGTGCCAGCACCCCAGGGGTGGGGAACACTGAAGCTTTCTTT; CDR3 protein: CASTPGVGNTEAFF
D gene: TRBD1; J gene: TRBJ2-6; V gene: TRBV7-9; clone size: .; CDR3 DNA: TGTGCCAGCAGCCCAACAGGGGCTGGCGGGGCCAACGTCCTGACTTTC; CDR3 protein: CASSPTGAGGANVLTF
D gene: TRBD1; J gene: TRBJ1-3; V gene: TRBV27; clone size: .; CDR3 DNA: TGTGCCAGCAGTTTATCTTCGGACAGGGGGCAGATCTCTGGAAACACCATATATTTT; CDR3 protein: CASSLSSDRGQISGNTIYF
D gene: .; J gene: TRBJ2-3; V gene: TRBV3-1/TRBV3-2; clone size: once; CDR3 DNA: TGTGCCAGCAGCCCCGGGATAGCGGGCACAGATACGCAGTATTTT; CDR3 protein: CASSPGIAGTDTQYF
D gene: .; J gene: TRBJ2-3; V gene: TRBV6-5; clone size: .; CDR3 DNA: TGTGCCAGCATGAGTAGCACAGATACGCAGTATTTT; CDR3 protein: CASMSSTDTQYF